This T cell receptor (beta chain) emerged from a study of glioma-infiltrating T cells after dendritic cell vaccination. Study summary: Autologous tumor lysate-pulsed dendritic cell vaccination was given between the early 2000s and the early 2010s.

PBMC were collected before vaccination, two weeks after the third vaccination, and at progression. The CDR3 totals 13 residues. Germline CDR1 reads LNHDA; CDR2 reads SQIVND (reference sequence). V was pared by 6 bases and J by 6 bases, with 14 bases between. The assay was immunoSEQ multiplex PCR, and TCRdb's table has in-frame clones only and misses some. The sample comprises 45,000 to 55,000 clones, roughly 85% of which are singletons, and roughly 10% rests with the top ten. This clone is a singleton in its sample. The receptor's source is a human donor with glioblastoma. J is TRBJ1-1 and V is TRBV19; TRBD1 might be the D (6 bases). Sequencing was performed on blood, taken before dendritic cell vaccination. The CDR3 spells CASSPRQAPEAFF. The DNA for the CDR3 is TGTGCCAGTAGCCCCCGACAGGCTCCTGAAGCTTTCTTT.